Described below is a single T cell receptor (beta chain) sequence and its context. It has no known antigen specificity. No base-level quality is on record; no much larger clone is a single base apart. This sample was included in a study of OX40 agonist ivuxolimab in advanced cancers. A note on the overall study: Ivuxolimab was a fully human IgG2 agonistic monoclonal antibody targeting the costimulatory receptor OX40 (CD134). Intravenous ivuxolimab was administered to patients every 2 weeks at six dose levels: 0.01, 0.1, 0.3, 1.5, 3 and 10 mg/kg. Prior anti-PD-1, anti-PD-L1 or anti-CTLA-4 therapy was permitted, and roughly two fifths of dose-escalation patients had received checkpoint inhibitors. Peripheral TCRbeta sequencing aimed to test whether ivuxolimab altered TCR sequence diversity and caused clonal T-cell expansion. Among the approximately 50 dose-escalation patients, approximately 20 had hepatocellular carcinoma, approximately 15 melanoma, 9 renal cell carcinoma and 9 head and neck cancer. Partial responses occurred in three dose-escalation patients, of whom one had hepatocellular carcinoma and two had cutaneous melanoma. The dose-escalation cohort was about 86% male with a mean age of about 60 years, ranging from roughly 20 to 80. The paper reports the monotherapy dose-escalation portion (N of about 47 patients) of the phase I ivuxolimab trial.

Patients with autoimmune disease history or receiving systemic immunosuppression were excluded from the trial. Peripheral blood for TCR sequencing was drawn from every dose cohort at baseline, at cycle 4 day 1 and at cycle 7 day 1. Samples came from an open-label, multicenter, first-in-human phase I dose-escalation trial of ivuxolimab. Adults with locally advanced or metastatic head and neck squamous cell, hepatocellular, melanoma or renal cell carcinoma were enrolled in the trial. Before TCR sequencing, CD4+ T cells and CD8+ T cells were sorted from peripheral blood as separate populations. V is shortened by 5 bases, J by 6 bases, and the region joining them spans 16 bases. As encoded in the germline V gene, CDR1 is SGHTA while CDR2 is FQGNSA. From the cysteine through the phenylalanine, the CDR3 covers 14 amino acids. The DNA shown is the 42-base CDR3, in frame from base 1. The investigation overall reported the following: Antigen specificity was not determined for the clonally expanded peripheral T cells. After ivuxolimab, expanded clones were on average more numerous among CD8+ T cells than among CD4+ T cells. In the 0.1-3.0 mg/kg groups, partial responders had among the lowest normalized peripheral clonal expansion, particularly in CD8+ T cells. Clonal expansion of both CD4+ and CD8+ blood T cells was observed from baseline to week 6 at doses 0.1 to 3.0 mg/kg. Low levels of normalized T-cell clonal expansion were also seen in some nonresponding patients.

Genomic DNA was isolated from the sorted cells so that the TCRbeta CDR3 region could be sequenced. The immunoSEQ Assay was used to sequence the TCRbeta CDR3 regions. What TCRdb holds here is the immuneACCESS table cut down to in-frame rearrangements. Part of the clones is not present; checked against another copy, under half of the missing clones reflect an unresolved V gene, and the others are unexplained. The sample table shows approximately 8,200 clones, and roughly 85% are seen once. The ten largest clonotypes hold 1.5% to 2% of the sample. This specimen was CD4+ or CD8+ T cells sorted from blood, taken in a trial of the OX40 agonist ivuxolimab. The clonotype originates from an adult with an advanced solid tumor such as melanoma, head and neck, liver or kidney cancer. The sequence is built from TRBV7-2 and TRBJ1-2; 6 matching bases give a weak D call of TRBD1. The CDR3 protein sequence reads: CASSPPGGPNGYTF. The bases read TGTGCCAGCAGCCCCCCCGGGGGGCCCAATGGCTACACCTTC.